The 23 T cell receptor beta chains given below trace back to one sample, sequenced in a study of blood T cell repertoires in COVID-19. Produced via immunoSEQ multiplex PCR; TCRdb's table is partial and in-frame only. The sample lists more than 150,000 clones; around 83% were seen once. The sample comprised peripheral blood. These receptors were obtained from a man aged 50 to 59 with active or convalescent COVID-19.

The chain carries TRBV24-1 and TRBJ2-7; D perhaps matches TRBD1 (5 bases). The CDR3 is 16 amino acids. Per the germline V gene, CDR1 is KGHDR and CDR2 is SFDVKD. V lost 3 bases and J lost 0, with 14 bases in between. The CDR3 DNA reads TGTGCCACCAGTGATCCTCATGGCAGGGACTCCTACGAGCAGTACTTC. Translation: CATSDPHGRDSYEQYF.

The count of this clone is one. CDR3 in amino acids: CASSLSQLAQPYEQYF. As DNA, the CDR3 is TGTGCCAGCAGCTTAAGCCAACTAGCGCAGCCCTACGAGCAGTACTTC. This rearrangement joins TRBV7-3 to TRBJ2-7; 7 bases fit TRBD2. Trimming removed 1 base from V and 2 bases from J; junction bases left unmatched: 8. Germline V gene sequence: CDR1 SGHTA, CDR2 FQGTGA. The CDR3 is 16 amino acids.

The chain is built from TRBV19 and TRBJ1-4; 10 bases are shared with TRBD1. Trimming cost V 3 bases and J 2 bases; bases outside gene matches: 0. The CDR3 has 15 amino acids. Germline CDR1 reads LNHDA; CDR2 reads SQIVND (reference sequence). The CDR3 here is CASSMDRGTNEKLFF. The DNA of the CDR3 is TGTGCCAGTAGTATGGACAGGGGGACTAATGAAAAACTGTTTTTT.

The V gene is TRBV25-1, the J gene TRBJ2-5; the match to TRBD1 covers 9 bases. Germline V lookup: CDR1 MGHDK, CDR2 SYGVNS. The J segment lost 2 bases and the V segment lost 2 bases, leaving 3 bases of the junction unmatched. This CDR3 contains 15 residues. DNA of the CDR3: TGTGCCAGCAGTGAACCCGGACAGGGGCAAGAGACCCAGTACTTC. This codes for CASSEPGQGQETQYF.

The chain uses TRBV15 and TRBJ2-7; 8 bases fit TRBD1. This CDR3 is 15 amino acids long. V lost 3 bases and J lost 6; bases outside the gene matches: 10. Germline CDR1 is LNHNV and CDR2 is YYDKDF (reference sequence). The CDR3 DNA is TGTGCCACCAGCAGGTCAGGACAGGGTCGGAGCGAGCAGTACTTC. This encodes CATSRSGQGRSEQYF.

V is TRBV6-5 and J is TRBJ1-1, with 7 positions matching TRBD1. Germline V gene data show CDR1 as MNHEY and CDR2 as SVGAGI. V was clipped by 5 bases and J by 5 bases; unmatched bases: 2. This CDR3 contains 12 residues. The CDR3: CASSTGQTEAFF. CDR3 coding DNA: TGTGCCAGCAGTACGGGACAGACTGAAGCTTTCTTT.

The genes are TRBV4-2 and TRBJ2-5; 7 nucleotides line up with TRBD2. In germline, CDR1 is LGHNA, CDR2 YNFKEQ. The CDR3 has 14 residues. The J segment lost 3 bases and the V segment lost 1 base, leaving 2 bases of the junction unmatched. Written as DNA, the CDR3 is TGTGCCAGCAGCCAAGCTGGGGGGGAAGAGACCCAGTACTTC. This codes for CASSQAGGEETQYF.

The genes are TRBV28 and TRBJ1-4; 7 bases agree with TRBD1. Germline values: CDR1 MDHEN, CDR2 SYDVKM. The V and J ends lost 3 bases and 2 bases, in that order; junction bases with no gene match: 3. The CDR3 extends over 15 amino acids. The CDR3 bases are TGTGCCAGCAGTTTTCCGGACAGGACTAATGAAAAACTGTTTTTT. This gives the protein CASSFPDRTNEKLFF.

This chain joins TRBV19 and TRBJ1-6; tentative D call: TRBD1 (5 bases). V lost 8 bases to trimming and J lost 3 bases, with 11 bases between them. The CDR3 spans 14 residues. Per germline, CDR1 LNHDA and CDR2 SQIVND (reference sequence). As DNA, the CDR3 is TGTGCCAGTCATCGGGGGGGCTATAATTCACCCCTCCACTTT. Residues: CASHRGGYNSPLHF.

The sample holds one count of this clone. This chain connects TRBV15 to TRBJ2-7; D is unclear. Germline CDR1 LNHNV, CDR2 YYDKDF (reference sequence). The CDR3 consists of 13 residues. V lost 0 bases and J 6 bases, leaving 9 bases between the germline ends. CDR3 protein: CATSRELGGEQYF. The CDR3 DNA reads TGTGCCACCAGCAGAGAGCTTGGCGGCGAGCAGTACTTC.

The V gene is TRBV6-2 or TRBV6-3, the J gene TRBJ1-5, with D unclear. Germline CDR1 is MNHEY and CDR2 is SVGEGT. V was pared by 2 bases and J by 6 bases, with 8 bases between. The CDR3 contains 13 residues. This CDR3 reads CASSYAVGQPQHF. CDR3 DNA: TGTGCCAGCAGTTACGCGGTCGGTCAGCCCCAGCATTTT.

The chain recombines TRBV29-1 with TRBJ1-4; no definite D call. Looked up from germline, CDR1 is SQVTM and CDR2 is ANQGSEA. The CDR3 extends over 13 amino acids. The V gene lost 4 bases and the J gene lost 8 bases, with 14 bases spanning the gap. The CDR3 coding sequence is TGCAGCGTTGTTGACTCCCTGCAAGAAAAACTGTTTTTT. It specifies CSVVDSLQEKLFF.

The chain is built from TRBV9 and TRBJ1-4; TRBD1 is a possible D gene (6 bases). CDR1 SGDLS and CDR2 YYNGEE come from the germline V gene. V dropped 3 bases and J dropped 0 bases, with 6 bases sitting between them. The CDR3 runs 14 residues. CDR3 sequence (DNA): TGTGCCAGCAGCGGGACAGCAACTAATGAAAAACTGTTTTTT. It yields the protein CASSGTATNEKLFF.

The rearrangement joins TRBV29-1 to TRBJ2-7; D remains unclear. The V end lost 4 bases, the J end lost 6 bases, and 13 bases lay between the germline ends. The germline CDR1 and CDR2 sequences are SQVTM and ANQGSEA. The CDR3 length is 12 residues. The CDR3 DNA follows: TGCAGCGTTGGTGGGCAAACGATCGAGCAGTACTTC. This codes for CSVGGQTIEQYF.

The CDR3 spells CASSSPQGQSPLHF. The CDR3, as DNA: TGTGCCAGCAGCTCCCCCCAGGGCCAATCACCCCTCCACTTT. This chain connects TRBV11-2 to TRBJ1-6; tentatively, D is TRBD1 (5 bases). The CDR3 has 14 residues. Germline-derived CDR1 and CDR2 are SGHAT and FQNNGV. V gave up 4 bases and J gave up 10 bases, with 14 bases separating them. Full variable domain (outside the CDR3, taken from reference TRBV11-2 and TRBJ1-6): EAGVAQSPRYKIIEKRQSVAFWCNPISGHATLYWYQQILGQGPKLLIQFQNNGVVDDSQLPKDRFSAERLKGVDSTLKIQPAKLEDSAVYLCASSSPQGQSPLHFGNGTRLTVT.

Here the CDR3 reads CASTENNEQFF. In nucleotides, the CDR3 is TGTGCCAGCACCGAGAACAATGAGCAGTTCTTC. The rearrangement uses TRBV2 and TRBJ2-1; D gene ambiguous. Germline assignment: CDR1 SNHLY and CDR2 FYNNEI. This CDR3 is 11 amino acids long. Trimming took 7 bases from V and 5 from J, leaving 6 bases between them. Combining the CDR3 with reference TRBV2 and TRBJ2-1 gives the whole variable domain EPEVTQTPSHQVTQMGQEVILRCVPISNHLYFYWYRQILGQKVEFLVSFYNNEISEKSEIFDDQFSVERPDGSNFTLKIRSTKLEDSAMYFCASTENNEQFFGPGTRLTVL.

The chain uses TRBV19 and TRBJ1-2, with TRBD1 matching 7 bases. The V gene's germline CDR1 is LNHDA and CDR2 SQIVND (reference sequence). The CDR3 sequence is 14 residues long. J was trimmed by 1 base and V by 6 bases; bases with no gene match: 5. Here the CDR3 reads CASSSTGVNYGYTF. For the CDR3, the DNA is TGTGCCAGTAGCTCCACAGGGGTTAACTATGGCTACACCTTC.

This clone turned up a few times. The rearrangement joins TRBV29-1 to TRBJ1-2; the D gene is possibly TRBD1 (6 bases). The V gene's germline CDR1 is SQVTM and CDR2 ANQGSEA. The CDR3 runs 13 residues. The germline V and J ends were trimmed by 7 bases and 7 bases, with 19 bases remaining between them. In nucleotides, the CDR3 is TGCAGCGCTCCGGGATCCGGACAGTCTGGCTACACCTTC. Translating gives CSAPGSGQSGYTF.

J is TRBJ1-5 and V is TRBV24-1, with D uncertain. CDR1 is KGHDR, CDR2 SFDVKD, per germline. The CDR3 runs to 18 residues. Between the trimmed V and J ends, which lost 3 bases and 5 bases, there was a span of 22 bases. CDR3 sequence (DNA): TGTGCCACCAGTGATGCCACTAAAACCGAGGGCGGACATCAGCCCCAGCATTTT. This sequence encodes CATSDATKTEGGHQPQHF.

V usage is TRBV10-2 and J usage is TRBJ2-7; possibly TRBD1 for D (6 bases). The CDR3 contains 14 residues. V lost 1 base and J lost 3, with 10 bases in between. Germline V gives CDR1 WSHSY, CDR2 SAAADI. Here the CDR3 DNA reads TGCGCCAGCAGTGAGTACACAGGGATCTACGAGCAGTACTTC. Protein product: CASSEYTGIYEQYF.

The genes are TRBV27 and TRBJ1-6; TRBD1 agrees at 11 bases. Germline loops: CDR1 MNHEY, CDR2 SMNVEV (reference sequence). The CDR3 extends over 16 amino acids. Losses at the gene ends were 5 bases for V and 9 bases for J; bases not matched to a gene: 9. This chain's CDR3 is CASSASPGQGVSPLHF. The CDR3 DNA sequence: TGTGCCAGCAGTGCCTCACCGGGACAGGGGGTTTCACCCCTCCACTTT.

The chain links TRBV11-3 to TRBJ1-4, with TRBD1 matching 9 bases. The V and J ends lost 1 base and 6 bases, in that order; junction bases with no gene match: 9. Germline V gene lookup returns CDR1 SGHNT and CDR2 YENEEA. This CDR3 region has 17 residues. The chain's CDR3 is CASSLGSWTGEDEKLFF. Here the CDR3 DNA reads TGTGCCAGCAGCTTAGGATCTTGGACAGGGGAAGATGAAAAACTGTTTTTT.

This chain links TRBV27 with TRBJ2-1; TRBD1 matches 9 bases. Germline V CDR1 and CDR2: MNHEY, SMNVEV (reference sequence). The CDR3 is made up of 17 amino acids. Trimming cost V 6 bases and J 7 bases; bases outside gene matches: 16. DNA for the CDR3: TGTGCCAGCAGCCCAGGGGGTACAGGGGGCTTTTGGAATGAGCAGTTCTTC. Translated: CASSPGGTGGFWNEQFF.